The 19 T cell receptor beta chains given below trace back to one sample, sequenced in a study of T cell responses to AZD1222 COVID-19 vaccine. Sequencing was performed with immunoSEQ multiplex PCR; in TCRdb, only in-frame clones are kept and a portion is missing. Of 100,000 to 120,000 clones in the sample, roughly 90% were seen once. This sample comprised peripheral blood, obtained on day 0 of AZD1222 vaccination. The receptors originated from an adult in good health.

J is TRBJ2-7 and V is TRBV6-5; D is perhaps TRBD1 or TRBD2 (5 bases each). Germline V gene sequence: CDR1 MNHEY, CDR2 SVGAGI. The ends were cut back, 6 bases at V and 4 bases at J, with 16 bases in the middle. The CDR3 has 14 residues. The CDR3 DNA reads TGTGCCAGCAGCCCGGCCGGGACGGAGTACGAGCAGTACTTC. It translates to CASSPAGTEYEQYF.

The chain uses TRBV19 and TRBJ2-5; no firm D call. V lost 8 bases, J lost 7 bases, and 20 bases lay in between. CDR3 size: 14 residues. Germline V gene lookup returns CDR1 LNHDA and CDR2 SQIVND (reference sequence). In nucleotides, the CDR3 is TGTGCCAGTCGGGCTTCGACTCCTACGGGGACCCAGTACTTC. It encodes CASRASTPTGTQYF.

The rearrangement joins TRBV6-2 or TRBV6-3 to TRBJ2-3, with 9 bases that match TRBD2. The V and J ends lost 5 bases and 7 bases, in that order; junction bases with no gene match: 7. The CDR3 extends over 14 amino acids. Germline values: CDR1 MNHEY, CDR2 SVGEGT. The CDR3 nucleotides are TGTGCCAGCAGTACAGATCTAGCGGGAAATACGCAGTATTTT. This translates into CASSTDLAGNTQYF.

CDR3 residues: CASSQAATSGNTIYF. As DNA, the CDR3 is TGCGCCAGCAGCCAAGCCGCCACCTCTGGAAACACCATATATTTT. The chain employs TRBV4-3 and TRBJ1-3; D is undetermined. The V end was cut by 1 base, the J end by 0 bases, with 7 bases between. CDR3 length equals 15 residues. CDR1 and CDR2 (germline): LGHNA, YSLEER.

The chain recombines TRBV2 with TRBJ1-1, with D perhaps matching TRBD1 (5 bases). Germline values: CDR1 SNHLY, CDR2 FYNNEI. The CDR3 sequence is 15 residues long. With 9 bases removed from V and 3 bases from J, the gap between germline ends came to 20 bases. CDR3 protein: CARLSGGDWYTEAFF. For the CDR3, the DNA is TGTGCCAGACTTTCCGGGGGGGACTGGTACACTGAAGCTTTCTTT.

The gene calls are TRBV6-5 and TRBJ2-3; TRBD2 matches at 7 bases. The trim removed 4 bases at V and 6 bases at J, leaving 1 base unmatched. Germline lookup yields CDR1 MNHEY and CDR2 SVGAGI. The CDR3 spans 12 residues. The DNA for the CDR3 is TGTGCCAGCAGTTCCGGGGGGGATACGCAGTATTTT. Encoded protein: CASSSGGDTQYF.

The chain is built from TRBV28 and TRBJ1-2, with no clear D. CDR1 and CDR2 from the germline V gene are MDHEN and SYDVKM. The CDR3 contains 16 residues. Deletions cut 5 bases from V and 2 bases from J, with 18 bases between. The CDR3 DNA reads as TGTGCCAGCAGTGGGGTCTCGCGGCAGTACAACTATGGCTACACCTTC. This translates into CASSGVSRQYNYGYTF.

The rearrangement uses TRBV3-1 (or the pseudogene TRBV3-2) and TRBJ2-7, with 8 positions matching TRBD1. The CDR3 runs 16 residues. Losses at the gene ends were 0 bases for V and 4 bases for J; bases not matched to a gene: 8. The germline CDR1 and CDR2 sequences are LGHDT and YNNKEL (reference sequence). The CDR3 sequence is CASSQERRTGLYEQYF. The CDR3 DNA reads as TGTGCCAGCAGCCAAGAACGAAGGACAGGGCTATACGAGCAGTACTTC.

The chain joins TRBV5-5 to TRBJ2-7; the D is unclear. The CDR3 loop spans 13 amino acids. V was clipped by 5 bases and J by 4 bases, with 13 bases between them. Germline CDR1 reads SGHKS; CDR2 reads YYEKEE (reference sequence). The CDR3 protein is CASRSWTDYEQYF. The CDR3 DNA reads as TGTGCCAGCAGATCCTGGACCGATTACGAGCAGTACTTC.

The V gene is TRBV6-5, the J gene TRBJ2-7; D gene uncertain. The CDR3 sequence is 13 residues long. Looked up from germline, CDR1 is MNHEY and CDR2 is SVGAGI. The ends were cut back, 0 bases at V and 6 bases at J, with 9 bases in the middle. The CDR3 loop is CASSYSASGEQYF. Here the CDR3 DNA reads TGTGCCAGCAGTTACTCGGCCTCGGGCGAGCAGTACTTC.

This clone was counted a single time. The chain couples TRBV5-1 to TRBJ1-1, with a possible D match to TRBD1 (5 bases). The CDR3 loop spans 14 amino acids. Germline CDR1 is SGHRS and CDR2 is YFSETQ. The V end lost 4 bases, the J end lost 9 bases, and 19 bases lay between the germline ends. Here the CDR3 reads CASSGGTEGVKAFF. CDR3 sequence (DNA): TGCGCCAGCAGCGGGGGGACGGAGGGAGTTAAAGCTTTCTTT.

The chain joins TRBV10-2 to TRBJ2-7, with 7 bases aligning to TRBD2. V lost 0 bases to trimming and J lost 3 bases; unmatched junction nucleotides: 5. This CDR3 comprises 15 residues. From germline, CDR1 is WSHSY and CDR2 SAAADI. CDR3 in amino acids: CASSESGGTYYEQYF. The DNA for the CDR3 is TGCGCCAGCAGTGAGTCGGGGGGGACCTACTACGAGCAGTACTTC.

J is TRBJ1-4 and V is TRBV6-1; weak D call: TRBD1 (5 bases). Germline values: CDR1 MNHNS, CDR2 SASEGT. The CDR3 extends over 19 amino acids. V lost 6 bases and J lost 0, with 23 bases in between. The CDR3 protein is CASRETGTGAPTTNEKLFF. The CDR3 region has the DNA TGTGCCAGCAGGGAAACCGGGACCGGGGCACCTACAACTAATGAAAAACTGTTTTTT.

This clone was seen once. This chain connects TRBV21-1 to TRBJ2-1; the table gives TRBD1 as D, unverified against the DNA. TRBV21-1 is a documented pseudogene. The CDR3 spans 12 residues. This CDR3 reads CASRQGAHEQFF. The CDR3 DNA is TGTGCCAGCAGACAGGGGGCGCATGAGCAGTTCTTC.

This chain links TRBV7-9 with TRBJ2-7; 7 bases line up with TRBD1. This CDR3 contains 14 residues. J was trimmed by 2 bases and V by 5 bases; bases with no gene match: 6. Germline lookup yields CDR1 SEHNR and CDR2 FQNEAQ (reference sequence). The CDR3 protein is CASSRTGSTYEQYF. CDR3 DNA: TGTGCCAGCAGCAGGACAGGCTCAACCTACGAGCAGTACTTC.

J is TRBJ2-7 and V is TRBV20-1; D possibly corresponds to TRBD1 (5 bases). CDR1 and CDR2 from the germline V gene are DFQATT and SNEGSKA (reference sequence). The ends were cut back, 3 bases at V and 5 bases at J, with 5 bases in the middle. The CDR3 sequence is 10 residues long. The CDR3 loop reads CSARDNEQYF. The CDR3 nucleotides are TGCAGTGCTAGGGACAACGAGCAGTACTTC.

In DNA, the CDR3 is TGTGCCAGCAGCTTCTACGAGGTCAATGAGCAGTTCTTC. Amino acid sequence: CASSFYEVNEQFF. This chain links TRBV5-4 with TRBJ2-1; no clear D gene. The CDR3 is 13 residues long. Germline V lookup: CDR1 SGHNT, CDR2 YYREEE (reference sequence). With 2 bases removed from V and 6 bases from J, the gap between germline ends came to 9 bases.

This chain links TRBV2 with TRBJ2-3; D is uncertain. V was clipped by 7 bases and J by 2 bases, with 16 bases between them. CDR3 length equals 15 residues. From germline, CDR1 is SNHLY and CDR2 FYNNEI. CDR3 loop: CASTPRVGITDTQYF. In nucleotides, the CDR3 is TGTGCCAGCACCCCCCGGGTGGGGATCACAGATACGCAGTATTTT. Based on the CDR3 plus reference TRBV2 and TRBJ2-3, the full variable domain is EPEVTQTPSHQVTQMGQEVILRCVPISNHLYFYWYRQILGQKVEFLVSFYNNEISEKSEIFDDQFSVERPDGSNFTLKIRSTKLEDSAMYFCASTPRVGITDTQYFGPGTRLTVL.

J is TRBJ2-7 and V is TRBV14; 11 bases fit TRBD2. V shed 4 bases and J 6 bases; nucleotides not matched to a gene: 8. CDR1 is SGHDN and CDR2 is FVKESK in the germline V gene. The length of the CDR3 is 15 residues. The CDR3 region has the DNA TGTGCCAGCAGCCTCCTAGCGGGAGGAACGGCCGAGCAGTACTTC. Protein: CASSLLAGGTAEQYF.